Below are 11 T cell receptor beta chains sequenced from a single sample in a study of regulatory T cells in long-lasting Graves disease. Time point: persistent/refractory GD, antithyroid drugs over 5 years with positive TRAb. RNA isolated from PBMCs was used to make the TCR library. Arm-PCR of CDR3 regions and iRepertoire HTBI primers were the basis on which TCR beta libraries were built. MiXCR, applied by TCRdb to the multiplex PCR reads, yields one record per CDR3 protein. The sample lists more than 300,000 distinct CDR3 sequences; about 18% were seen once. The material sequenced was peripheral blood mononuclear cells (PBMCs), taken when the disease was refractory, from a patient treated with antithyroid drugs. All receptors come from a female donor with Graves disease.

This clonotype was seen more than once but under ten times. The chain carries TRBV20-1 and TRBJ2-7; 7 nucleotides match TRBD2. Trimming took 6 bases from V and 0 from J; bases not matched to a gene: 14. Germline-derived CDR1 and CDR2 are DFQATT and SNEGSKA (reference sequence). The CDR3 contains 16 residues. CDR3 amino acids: CSATEGTTGSSYEQYF. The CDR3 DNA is TGCAGTGCAACAGAGGGGACTACCGGAAGCTCCTACGAGCAGTACTTC.

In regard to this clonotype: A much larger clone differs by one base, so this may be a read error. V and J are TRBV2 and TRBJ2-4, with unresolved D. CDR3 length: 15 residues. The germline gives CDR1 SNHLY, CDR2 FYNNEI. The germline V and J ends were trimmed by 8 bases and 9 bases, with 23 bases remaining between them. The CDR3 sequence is CASLRVARDQSIQYF. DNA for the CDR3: TGTGCCAGCCTTCGGGTGGCCCGAGATCAAAGCATTCAGTACTTC.

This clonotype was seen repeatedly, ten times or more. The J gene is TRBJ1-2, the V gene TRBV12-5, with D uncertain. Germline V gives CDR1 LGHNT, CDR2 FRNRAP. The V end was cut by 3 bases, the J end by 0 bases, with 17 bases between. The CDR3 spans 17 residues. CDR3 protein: CASGLSLREGSNYGYTF. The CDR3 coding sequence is TGTGCTAGTGGTTTATCCCTAAGGGAGGGCTCTAACTATGGCTACACCTTC.

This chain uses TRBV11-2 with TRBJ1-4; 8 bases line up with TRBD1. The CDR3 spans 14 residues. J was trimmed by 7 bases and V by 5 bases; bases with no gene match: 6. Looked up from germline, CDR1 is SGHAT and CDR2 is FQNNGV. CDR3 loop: CASSSRGLGEKLFF. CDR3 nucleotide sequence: TGTGCCAGCAGCAGCAGGGGGCTGGGTGAAAAACTGTTTTTT.

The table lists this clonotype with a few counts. In nucleotides, the CDR3 is TGTGCCAGTAGTATCAACCTAGCTACAGGGATGGGGGGCTACACCTTC. This encodes CASSINLATGMGGYTF. V gene TRBV19 combines with J gene TRBJ1-2, with D possibly TRBD1 on 6 matching bases. Trimming took off 3 bases at V and 8 bases at J, with 22 bases between the two ends. Germline V gene sequence: CDR1 LNHDA, CDR2 SQIVND (reference sequence). The CDR3 has 16 amino acids.

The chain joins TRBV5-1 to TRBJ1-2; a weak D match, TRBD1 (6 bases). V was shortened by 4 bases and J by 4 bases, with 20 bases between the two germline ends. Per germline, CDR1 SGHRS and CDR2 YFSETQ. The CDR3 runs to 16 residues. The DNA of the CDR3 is TGCGCCAGCAGCCCAGGGGCCGGCGTTGGGACCTATGGCTACACCTTC. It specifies CASSPGAGVGTYGYTF.

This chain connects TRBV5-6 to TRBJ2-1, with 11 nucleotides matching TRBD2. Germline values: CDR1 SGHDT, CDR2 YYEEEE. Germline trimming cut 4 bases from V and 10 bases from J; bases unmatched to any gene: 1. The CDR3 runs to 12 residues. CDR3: CASSRLAGEQFF. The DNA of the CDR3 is TGTGCCAGCAGCCGACTAGCGGGAGAGCAGTTCTTC.

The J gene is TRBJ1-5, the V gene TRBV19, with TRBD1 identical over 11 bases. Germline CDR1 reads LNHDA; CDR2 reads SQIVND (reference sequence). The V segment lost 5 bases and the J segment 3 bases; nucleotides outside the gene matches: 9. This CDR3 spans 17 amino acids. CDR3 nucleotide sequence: TGTGCCAGTAGTCCCCACCGGGACAGGGGGATCAATCAGCCCCAGCATTTT. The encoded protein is CASSPHRDRGINQPQHF.

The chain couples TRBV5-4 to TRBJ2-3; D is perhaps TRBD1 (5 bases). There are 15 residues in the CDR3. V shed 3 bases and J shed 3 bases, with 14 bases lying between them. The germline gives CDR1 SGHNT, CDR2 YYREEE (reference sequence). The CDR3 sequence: CASSSAGQLTDTQYF. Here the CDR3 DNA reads TGTGCCAGCAGCTCAGCAGGGCAATTGACAGATACGCAGTATTTT.

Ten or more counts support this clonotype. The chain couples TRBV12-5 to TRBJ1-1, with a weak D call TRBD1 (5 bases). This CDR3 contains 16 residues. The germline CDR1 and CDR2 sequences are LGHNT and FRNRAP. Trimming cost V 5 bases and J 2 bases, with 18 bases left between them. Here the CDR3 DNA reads TGTGCTAGTGGTCCCCCTGACAGAATTTTCAACACTGAAGCTTTCTTT. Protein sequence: CASGPPDRIFNTEAFF.

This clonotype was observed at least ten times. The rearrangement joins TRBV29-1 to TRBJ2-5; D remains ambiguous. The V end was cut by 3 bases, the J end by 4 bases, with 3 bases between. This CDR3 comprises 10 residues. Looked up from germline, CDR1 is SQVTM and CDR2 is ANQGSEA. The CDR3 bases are TGCAGCGTTGAGGCAGAGACCCAGTACTTC. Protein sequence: CSVEAETQYF. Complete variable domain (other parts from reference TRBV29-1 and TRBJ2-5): SAVISQKPSRDICQRGTSLTIQCQVDSQVTMMFWYRQQPGQSLTLIATANQGSEATYESGFVIDKFPISRPNLTFSTLTVSNMSPEDSSIYLCSVEAETQYFGPGTRLLVL.